The clone carrying this T cell receptor beta chain has more than one count but fewer than ten. Its antigen is not known. Using a J-beta primer mix together with a sample-barcoded 5' primer, a second PCR was run for roughly 7 to 12 cycles. Every molecule of cDNA carried a tag from a template-switch adaptor with 12 random nucleotides. TCRdb itself ran the 5' RACE reads through MiXCR, one entry per CDR3 protein. The repertoire has 710,000 or so distinct CDR3 sequences, 22% of them found once; the top ten carry 20% to 25%. The data derive from a study of blood T cells in healthy people across ages. Study overall: About one barcoded TCR beta cDNA was captured per two T cells.

Study findings and constraints: Age showed a roughly linear inverse relationship with TCR beta diversity per million T cells.

Each donor had around 9.2 milliliters of peripheral blood drawn. CDR3 length: 13 residues. The V end was cut by 8 bases, the J end by 5 bases, with 17 bases between. Germline values: CDR1 SQVTM, CDR2 ANQGSEA. The chain uses TRBV29-1 and TRBJ2-3, with D perhaps being TRBD1 or TRBD2 (5 bases each). The sample was blood. The origin of this receptor is a man between 65 and 80 years old in good health. This chain's CDR3 is CSPKGREIDTQYF. The CDR3 DNA is TGCAGCCCGAAGGGACGAGAGATAGATACGCAGTATTTT.